A selection of T cell receptor beta chains follows, all from one sample in a study of technical replicates of blood from a few donors. TCRdb's table, derived via immunoSEQ multiplex PCR, lists solely in-frame clones and lacks some. The sample lists over 25,000 clones; 85% to 95% were seen once. The sequenced material came from PBMCs. Every receptor here comes from a human donor in good health. Some clones in this sample may be carry-over from other donors' samples. The CDR3 runs from the conserved cysteine through the conserved F or W. Fields, in order: D gene, J gene, V gene, CDR3 DNA, CDR3 protein. The D gene is left open where the match is weak.

>-|TRBJ2-2|TRBV7-2
TGTGCCAGCAGCTTAGTTCATAGCGGACAGAACACCGGGGAGCTGTTTTTT
CASSLVHSGQNTGELFF
>-|TRBJ1-5|TRBV5-6
TGTGCCAGCAGCTTGGGCAGGGGCAATCAGCCCCAGCATTTT
CASSLGRGNQPQHF
>-|TRBJ1-2|TRBV5-8
TGTGCCAGCAGCCAACGGACATTCCAGGGCTACACCTTC
CASSQRTFQGYTF
>-|TRBJ1-5|TRBV6-5
TGTGCCAGCAGGCAGGTTTTCAATCAGCCCCAGCATTTT
CASRQVFNQPQHF
>TRBD2|TRBJ2-5|TRBV5-6
TGTGCCATCAAGGGGGAGCGGGAGGTCCAAGAGACCCAGTACTTC
CAIKGEREVQETQYF
>-|TRBJ2-3|TRBV27
TGTGCCAGCAGTTTATGGGGGGAGACAGATACGCAGTATTTT
CASSLWGETDTQYF
>-|TRBJ2-3|TRBV7-3
TGTGCCAGCAGCTTAGCGGGGGCCAACACAGATACGCAGTATTTT
CASSLAGANTDTQYF
>TRBD1|TRBJ2-1|TRBV4-1
TGCGCCAGCAGCGACCGGACAGGGCAACTCTCCTACAATGAGCAGTTCTTC
CASSDRTGQLSYNEQFF
>TRBD1|TRBJ1-1|TRBV29-1
TGCAGCGTTGAAGCTCAGGGGGCACTCACTGAAGCTTTCTTT
CSVEAQGALTEAFF
>TRBD2|TRBJ2-3|TRBV11-3
TGTGCCAGCAGCTTAGGGGAGGGGACGCAGTATTTT
CASSLGEGTQYF
>TRBD2|TRBJ2-1|TRBV9
TGTGCCAGCAGTACTAGCGGGAGCTCCTACAATGAGCAGTTCTTC
CASSTSGSSYNEQFF
>-|TRBJ2-2|TRBV5-8
TGTGCCAGCAGCTACCCGGGACAGAACACCGGGGAGCTGTTTTTT
CASSYPGQNTGELFF
>TRBD1|TRBJ1-1|TRBV30
TGTGCCTGGAGTGCGGGGACAGGGCTTAGCACTGAAGCTTTCTTT
CAWSAGTGLSTEAFF
>TRBD2|TRBJ2-5|TRBV5-4
TGTGCCAGCAGCACAGGACTAGCGGGCACTAAGACCCAGTACTTC
CASSTGLAGTKTQYF